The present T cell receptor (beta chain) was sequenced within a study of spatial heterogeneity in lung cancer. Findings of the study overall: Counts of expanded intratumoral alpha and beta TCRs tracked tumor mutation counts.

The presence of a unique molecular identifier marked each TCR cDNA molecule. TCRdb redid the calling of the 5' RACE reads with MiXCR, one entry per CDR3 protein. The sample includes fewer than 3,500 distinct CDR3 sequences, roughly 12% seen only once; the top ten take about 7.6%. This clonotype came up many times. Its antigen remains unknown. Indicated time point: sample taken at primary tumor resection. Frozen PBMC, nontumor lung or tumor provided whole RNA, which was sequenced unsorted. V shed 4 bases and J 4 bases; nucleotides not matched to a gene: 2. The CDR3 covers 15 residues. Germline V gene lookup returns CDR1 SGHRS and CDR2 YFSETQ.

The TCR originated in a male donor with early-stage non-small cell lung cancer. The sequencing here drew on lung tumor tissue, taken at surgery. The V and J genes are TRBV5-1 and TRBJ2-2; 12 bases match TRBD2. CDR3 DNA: TGCGCCAGCAGCCCGACTAGCGGGGGCACCGGGGAGCTGTTTTTT. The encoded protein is CASSPTSGGTGELFF. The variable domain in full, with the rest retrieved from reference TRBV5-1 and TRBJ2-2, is KAGVTQTPRYLIKTRGQQVTLSCSPISGHRSVSWYQQTPGQGLQFLFEYFSETQRNKGNFPGRFSGRQFSNSRSEMNVSTLELGDSALYLCASSPTSGGTGELFFGEGSRLTVL.